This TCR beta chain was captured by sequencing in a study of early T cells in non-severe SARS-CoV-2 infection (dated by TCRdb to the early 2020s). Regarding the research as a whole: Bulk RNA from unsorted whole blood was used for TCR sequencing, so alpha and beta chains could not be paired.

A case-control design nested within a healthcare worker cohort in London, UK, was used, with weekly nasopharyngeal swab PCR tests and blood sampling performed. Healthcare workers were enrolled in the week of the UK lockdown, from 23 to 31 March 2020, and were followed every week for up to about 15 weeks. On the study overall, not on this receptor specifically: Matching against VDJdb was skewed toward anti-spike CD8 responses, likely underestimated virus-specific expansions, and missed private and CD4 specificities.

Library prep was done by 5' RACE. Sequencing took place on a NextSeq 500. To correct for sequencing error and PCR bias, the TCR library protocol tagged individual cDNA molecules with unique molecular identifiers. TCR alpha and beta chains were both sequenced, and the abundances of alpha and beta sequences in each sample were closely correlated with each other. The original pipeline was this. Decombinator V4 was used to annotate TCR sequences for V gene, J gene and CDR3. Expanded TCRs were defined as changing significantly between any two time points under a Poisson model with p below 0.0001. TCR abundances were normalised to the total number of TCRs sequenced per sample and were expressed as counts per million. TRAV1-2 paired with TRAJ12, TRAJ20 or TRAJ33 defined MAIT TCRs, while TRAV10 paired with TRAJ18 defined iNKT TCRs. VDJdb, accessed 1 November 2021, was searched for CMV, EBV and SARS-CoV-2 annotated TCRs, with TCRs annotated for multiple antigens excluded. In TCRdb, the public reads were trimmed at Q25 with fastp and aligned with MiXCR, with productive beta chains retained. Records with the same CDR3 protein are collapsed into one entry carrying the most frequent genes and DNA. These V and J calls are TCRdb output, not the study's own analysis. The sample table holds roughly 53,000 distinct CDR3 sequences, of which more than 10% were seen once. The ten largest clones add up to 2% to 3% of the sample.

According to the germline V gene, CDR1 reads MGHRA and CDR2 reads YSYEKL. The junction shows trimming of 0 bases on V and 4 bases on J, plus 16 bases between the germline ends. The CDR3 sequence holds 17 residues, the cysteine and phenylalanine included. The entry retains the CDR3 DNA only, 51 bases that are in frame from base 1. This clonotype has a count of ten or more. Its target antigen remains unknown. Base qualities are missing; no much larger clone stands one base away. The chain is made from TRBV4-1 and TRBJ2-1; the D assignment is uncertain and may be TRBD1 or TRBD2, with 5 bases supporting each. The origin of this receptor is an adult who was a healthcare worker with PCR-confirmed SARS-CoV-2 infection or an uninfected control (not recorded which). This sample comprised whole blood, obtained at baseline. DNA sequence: TGCGCCAGCAGCCAAGAAAGGGACCTAGGATGGTACAATGAGCAGTTCTTC. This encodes CASSQERDLGWYNEQFF.